The clone carrying this T cell receptor beta chain was recorded a few times. CDR3 length equals 16 residues. V trimming: 5 bases; J trimming: 8 bases; junction bases outside the gene matches: 6. Germline V gene lookup returns CDR1 LNHDA and CDR2 SQIVND (reference sequence). This entry comes from a study of blood T cell repertoires in COVID-19. Original methodology: Amplifying reference gene primers gave estimates of nucleated cell counts. Some clones are missing from TCRdb's copy, which holds only in-frame ones; the method was immunoSEQ multiplex PCR. The DNA was the basis for D and trimming; V, J and clone size are from that table. The sample records 250,000 to 300,000 clones, approximately 89% being singletons.

The chain couples TRBV19 to TRBJ2-2, with 15 bases fitting TRBD2. The clonotype originates from a woman between 55 and 75 years old with acute or convalescent COVID-19. Sequenced material: peripheral blood. The DNA for the CDR3 is TGTGCCAGTAGTCCCGGACTAGCGGGAGGGTCGGGGGAGCTGTTTTTT. Residues: CASSPGLAGGSGELFF.